The 23 T cell receptor beta chains in this list originate from one sample, sequenced in a study of OX40 agonist ivuxolimab in advanced cancers. The table came from immunoSEQ multiplex PCR; TCRdb's copy has only in-frame clones and leaves some out. This table holds 30,000 to 35,000 clones, less than 90% found once. This specimen was CD4+ or CD8+ T cells sorted from blood, taken in a trial of the OX40 agonist ivuxolimab. The receptors originated from an adult with an advanced solid tumor such as melanoma, head and neck, liver or kidney cancer.

V gene TRBV6-1 combines with J gene TRBJ1-1; D call uncertain. Trimming left V 6 bases short and J 0 bases short, with 8 bases between. CDR3 length: 13 amino acids. Per the germline V gene, CDR1 is MNHNS and CDR2 is SASEGT. This chain's CDR3 is CASRQGLNTEAFF. In DNA form, the CDR3 reads TGTGCCAGCAGGCAAGGACTGAACACTGAAGCTTTCTTT.

This CDR3 is CAWSVGLPNTEAFF. The CDR3 DNA is TGTGCCTGGAGTGTAGGGCTGCCTAACACTGAAGCTTTCTTT. The chain carries TRBV30 and TRBJ1-1; D gene ambiguous. Germline-derived CDR1 and CDR2 are GTSNPN and SVGIG (reference sequence). Trimming removed 0 bases at V and 2 bases at J, with 10 bases between. This CDR3 is 14 amino acids long.

The chain employs TRBV28 and TRBJ1-1, with 8 nucleotides matching TRBD1. Trimming removed 7 bases from V and 10 bases from J; junction bases left unmatched: 11. The CDR3 runs 13 residues. Looked up from germline, CDR1 is MDHEN and CDR2 is SYDVKM. CDR3: CASTPRQGLSAFF. The CDR3, as DNA: TGTGCCAGCACCCCCCGACAGGGGTTATCAGCTTTCTTT.

The chain is built from TRBV12-5 and TRBJ1-1, with D possibly matching TRBD1 (5 bases). Per the germline V gene, CDR1 is LGHNT and CDR2 is FRNRAP. This CDR3 contains 12 residues. Trimming left V 5 bases short and J 3 bases short, with 7 bases between. CDR3 DNA sequence: TGTGCTAGTGGTCCAGGGTACACTGAAGCTTTCTTT. Protein product: CASGPGYTEAFF.

The chain recombines TRBV11-2 with TRBJ2-3; unclear D gene. The CDR3 is 12 amino acids. V dropped 5 bases and J dropped 7 bases, with 10 bases sitting between them. Germline V gene lookup returns CDR1 SGHAT and CDR2 FQNNGV. CDR3 residues: CASSQDGNTQYF. CDR3 sequence (DNA): TGTGCCAGCAGCCAAGATGGAAATACGCAGTATTTT.

V is TRBV6-6 and J is TRBJ1-2; 9 bases are a match to TRBD1. The CDR3 covers 15 residues. Germline V gene lookup returns CDR1 MNHNY and CDR2 SVGAGI (reference sequence). J lost 4 bases, V lost 2 bases, and 5 bases had no gene match. CDR3 nucleotides: TGTGCCAGCAGTTACGAGGGACAGGGAGCCTATGGCTACACCTTC. It is translated as CASSYEGQGAYGYTF.

V is TRBV6-5 and J is TRBJ1-4; D gene unclear. CDR1 and CDR2 from the germline V gene are MNHEY and SVGAGI. Trimming removed 0 bases at V and 7 bases at J, with 12 bases between. The CDR3 is 15 residues long. Here the CDR3 reads CASSYSIPAGEKLFF. Here the CDR3 DNA reads TGTGCCAGCAGTTACTCGATTCCCGCGGGTGAAAAACTGTTTTTT.

The chain uses TRBV15 and TRBJ2-7, with TRBD1 as a possible D gene (5 bases). The CDR3 has 13 residues. The germline gives CDR1 LNHNV, CDR2 YYDKDF (reference sequence). V lost 5 bases, J lost 3 bases, and 11 bases lay in between. CDR3 sequence: CATSVGHLYEQYF. In DNA, the CDR3 is TGTGCCACCAGCGTCGGACACCTCTACGAGCAGTACTTC.

This clone was seen just once. The genes are TRBV6-1 and TRBJ1-5, with D perhaps matching TRBD1 (6 bases). This CDR3 has 14 residues. Germline V lookup: CDR1 MNHNS, CDR2 SASEGT. The germline V and J ends were trimmed by 3 bases and 6 bases, with 12 bases remaining between them. The CDR3 is CASSDQGFTQPQHF. CDR3 nucleotide sequence: TGTGCCAGCAGTGACCAGGGGTTTACTCAGCCCCAGCATTTT.

This chain joins TRBV5-6 and TRBJ2-5; D not certain. Trimming stripped 4 bases from V and 0 bases from J, with 7 bases between. The CDR3 length is 13 residues. Germline CDR1 is SGHDT and CDR2 is YYEEEE. Written as DNA, the CDR3 is TGTGCCAGCAGCCGCATAAACCAAGAGACCCAGTACTTC. Protein: CASSRINQETQYF.

In this sample, this clone turned up once. The chain combines TRBV10-3 with TRBJ2-1; 10 positions agree with TRBD2. The CDR3 sequence is 16 residues long. Per the germline V gene, CDR1 is ENHRY and CDR2 is SYGVKD. J was trimmed by 4 bases and V by 1 base; bases with no gene match: 4. CDR3 nucleotides: TGTGCCATCAGTGAGTTGCCAGCGGGGGGGTACAATGAGCAGTTCTTC. As protein: CAISELPAGGYNEQFF.

This clone was picked up a small number of times. The chain links TRBV7-2 to TRBJ2-4; D gene unclear. V was trimmed by 3 bases and J by 8 bases, leaving 17 bases between them. CDR1 SGHTA and CDR2 FQGNSA come from the germline V gene. The CDR3 runs to 15 residues. The CDR3 loop reads CASSLISTVPDIQYF. The CDR3 DNA reads TGTGCCAGCAGCTTGATATCCACTGTCCCCGACATTCAGTACTTC.

This sequence joins TRBV19 and TRBJ2-2; D not certain. Trimming took off 7 bases at V and 1 base at J, with 10 bases between the two ends. The germline V gene encodes CDR1 LNHDA and CDR2 SQIVND (reference sequence). The CDR3 spans 14 residues. CDR3 sequence (DNA): TGTGCCAGTAAATGGTCCAGGAACACCGGGGAGCTGTTTTTT. This codes for CASKWSRNTGELFF.

The chain carries TRBV19 and TRBJ1-2; TRBD1 matches 8 bases. Germline loops: CDR1 LNHDA, CDR2 SQIVND (reference sequence). The CDR3 extends over 14 amino acids. The V and J ends lost 3 bases and 4 bases, in that order; junction bases with no gene match: 4. The CDR3 sequence: CASSMGDRGYGYTF. CDR3 coding DNA: TGTGCCAGTAGTATGGGCGACAGGGGCTATGGCTACACCTTC.

The rearrangement uses TRBV5-1 and TRBJ1-2; 7 bases line up with TRBD1. From germline, CDR1 is SGHRS and CDR2 YFSETQ. The CDR3 spans 15 residues. The J segment lost 2 bases and the V segment lost 0 bases, leaving 4 bases of the junction unmatched. The CDR3 sequence: CASSLADRENYGYTF. CDR3 DNA: TGCGCCAGCAGCTTGGCCGACAGGGAGAACTATGGCTACACCTTC.

This sequence joins TRBV5-1 and TRBJ2-5; 10 bases agree with TRBD2. In germline, CDR1 is SGHRS, CDR2 YFSETQ. The CDR3 is 15 residues long. J lost 4 bases, V lost 4 bases, and 7 bases had no gene match. CDR3 in amino acids: CASSPSGRVLETQYF. The CDR3 coding sequence is TGCGCCAGCAGCCCGAGCGGGAGGGTTTTAGAGACCCAGTACTTC. The full variable domain, in which reference TRBV5-1 and TRBJ2-5 provide the parts outside the CDR3, is KAGVTQTPRYLIKTRGQQVTLSCSPISGHRSVSWYQQTPGQGLQFLFEYFSETQRNKGNFPGRFSGRQFSNSRSEMNVSTLELGDSALYLCASSPSGRVLETQYFGPGTRLLVL.

The sample holds a few counts of this clone. The chain joins TRBV13 to TRBJ1-2; 7 bases match TRBD1. In germline, CDR1 is PRHDT, CDR2 FYEKMQ (reference sequence). The CDR3 extends over 17 amino acids. V shed 4 bases, J shed 0 bases, and the junction held 11 bases outside the gene matches. The CDR3 DNA reads as TGTGCCAGCAGCTCCCAGGGCAGGGGGGAGGCTAACTATGGCTACACCTTC. This encodes CASSSQGRGEANYGYTF. Supplemented by reference TRBV13 and TRBJ1-2, the full variable domain reads AAGVIQSPRHLIKEKRETATLKCYPIPRHDTVYWYQQGPGQDPQFLISFYEKMQSDKGSIPDRFSAQQFSDYHSELNMSSLELGDSALYFCASSSQGRGEANYGYTFGSGTRLTVV.

This chain links TRBV7-6 with TRBJ1-4; 10 nucleotides line up with TRBD1. Germline V CDR1 and CDR2: SGHVS, FNYEAQ. The ends lost 5 bases at V and 8 bases at J; junction bases unmatched: 5. CDR3 length: 14 residues. The CDR3 coding sequence is TGTGCCAGCAGCAGACAGGGGGCTGAAGAAAAACTGTTTTTT. Translating gives CASSRQGAEEKLFF.

This chain joins TRBV16 and TRBJ2-1; 8 nucleotides agree with TRBD2. Germline CDR1 KGHSY, CDR2 FQNENV. CDR3 length: 17 residues. V lost 2 bases and J lost 4; bases outside the gene matches: 10. The CDR3: CASSQHAGTSGYNEQFF. Here the CDR3 DNA reads TGTGCCAGCAGCCAACACGCAGGGACTAGTGGTTACAATGAGCAGTTCTTC.

The sample holds a few counts of this clone. The chain employs TRBV5-4 and TRBJ1-4, with no clear D. The CDR3 is 15 amino acids. V was clipped by 0 bases and J by 5 bases, with 11 bases between them. CDR1 and CDR2 from the germline V gene are SGHNT and YYREEE (reference sequence). This CDR3 reads CASSLVEGSNEKLFF. Here the CDR3 DNA reads TGTGCCAGCAGCTTGGTGGAGGGCTCCAATGAAAAACTGTTTTTT. The full variable domain, rest sourced from reference TRBV5-4 and TRBJ1-4, is ETGVTQSPTHLIKTRGQQVTLRCSSQSGHNTVSWYQQALGQGPQFIFQYYREEENGRGNFPPRFSGLQFPNYSSELNVNALELDDSALYLCASSLVEGSNEKLFFGSGTQLSVL.

The V gene is TRBV28, the J gene TRBJ1-1; no definite D call. This CDR3 spans 12 amino acids. Deletions cut 2 bases from V and 11 bases from J, with 12 bases between. CDR1 MDHEN and CDR2 SYDVKM come from the germline V gene. The chain's CDR3 is CASSLVVVGAFF. DNA of the CDR3: TGTGCCAGCAGTTTAGTTGTTGTTGGGGCTTTCTTT.

The genes are TRBV7-9 and TRBJ2-2, with TRBD1 matching 10 bases. With 4 bases clipped from V and 5 bases from J, the junction kept 4 bases outside the gene matches. Germline V gene data show CDR1 as SEHNR and CDR2 as FQNEAQ (reference sequence). The CDR3 length is 15 residues. CDR3 in DNA: TGTGCCAGCAGCTCCCGGGACAGGGGTACCGGGGAGCTGTTTTTT. It translates to CASSSRDRGTGELFF.

The CDR3 spells CASRARTGENEKLFF. In DNA, the CDR3 is TGTGCCAGCAGAGCACGGACAGGGGAAAATGAAAAACTGTTTTTT. This rearrangement joins TRBV6-1 to TRBJ1-4, with 9 bases lining up with TRBD1. The CDR3 consists of 15 residues. V dropped 6 bases and J dropped 5; count of bases not matched to a gene: 7. Germline V CDR1 and CDR2: MNHNS, SASEGT.